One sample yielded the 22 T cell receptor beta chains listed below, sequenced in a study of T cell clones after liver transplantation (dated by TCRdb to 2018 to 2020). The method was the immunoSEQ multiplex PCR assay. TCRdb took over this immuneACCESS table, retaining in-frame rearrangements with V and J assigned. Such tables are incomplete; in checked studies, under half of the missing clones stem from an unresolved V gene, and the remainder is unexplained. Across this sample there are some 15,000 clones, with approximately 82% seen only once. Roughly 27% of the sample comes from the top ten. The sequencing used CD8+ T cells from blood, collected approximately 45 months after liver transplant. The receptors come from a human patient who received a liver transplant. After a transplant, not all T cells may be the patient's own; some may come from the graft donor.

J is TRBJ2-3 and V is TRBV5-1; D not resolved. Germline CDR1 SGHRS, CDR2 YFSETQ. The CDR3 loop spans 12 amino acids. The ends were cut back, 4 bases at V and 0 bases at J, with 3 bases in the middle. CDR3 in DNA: TGCGCCAGCAGCGACAGCACAGATACGCAGTATTTT. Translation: CASSDSTDTQYF.

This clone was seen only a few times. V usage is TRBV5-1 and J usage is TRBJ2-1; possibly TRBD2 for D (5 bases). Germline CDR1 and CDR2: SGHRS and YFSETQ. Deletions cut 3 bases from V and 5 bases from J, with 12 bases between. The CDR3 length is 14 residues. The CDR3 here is CASSSDYPNNEQFF. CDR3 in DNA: TGCGCCAGCAGCTCCGACTACCCCAACAATGAGCAGTTCTTC.

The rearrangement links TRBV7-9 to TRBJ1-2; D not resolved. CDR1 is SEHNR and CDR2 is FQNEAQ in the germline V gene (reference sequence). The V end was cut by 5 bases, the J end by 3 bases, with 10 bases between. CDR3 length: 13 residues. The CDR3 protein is CASSHDLDYGYTF. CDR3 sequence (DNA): TGTGCCAGCAGCCACGACCTAGACTATGGCTACACCTTC.

The CDR3 loop is CASSLGGTATYEQYF. CDR3 nucleotide sequence: TGTGCCAGCAGCTTAGGCGGGACAGCAACCTACGAGCAGTACTTC. This chain uses TRBV13 with TRBJ2-7; 7 bases line up with TRBD1. Germline V lookup: CDR1 PRHDT, CDR2 FYEKMQ (reference sequence). This CDR3 has 15 amino acids. J gave up 2 bases and V 0 bases, and 4 bases lay outside the gene matches.

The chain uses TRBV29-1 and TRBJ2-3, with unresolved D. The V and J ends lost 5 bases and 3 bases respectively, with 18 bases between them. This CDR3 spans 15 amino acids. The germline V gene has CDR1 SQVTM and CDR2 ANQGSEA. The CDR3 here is CSVLVLIWKTDTQYF. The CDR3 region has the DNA TGCAGCGTTCTCGTTCTCATCTGGAAAACAGATACGCAGTATTTT.

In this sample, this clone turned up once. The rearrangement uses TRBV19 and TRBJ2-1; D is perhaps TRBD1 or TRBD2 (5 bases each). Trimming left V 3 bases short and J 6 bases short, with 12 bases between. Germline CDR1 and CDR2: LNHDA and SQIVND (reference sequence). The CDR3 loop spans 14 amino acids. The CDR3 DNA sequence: TGTGCCAGTAGTATCAGGGTGAGCGGCAATGAGCAGTTCTTC. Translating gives CASSIRVSGNEQFF.

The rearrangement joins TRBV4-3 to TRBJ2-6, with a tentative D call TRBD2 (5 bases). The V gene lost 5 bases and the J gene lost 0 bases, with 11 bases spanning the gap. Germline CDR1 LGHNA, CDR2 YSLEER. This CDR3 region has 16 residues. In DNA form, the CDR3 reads TGCGCCAGCAGCGCGTCCCGGGACTCTGGGGCCAACGTCCTGACTTTC. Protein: CASSASRDSGANVLTF.

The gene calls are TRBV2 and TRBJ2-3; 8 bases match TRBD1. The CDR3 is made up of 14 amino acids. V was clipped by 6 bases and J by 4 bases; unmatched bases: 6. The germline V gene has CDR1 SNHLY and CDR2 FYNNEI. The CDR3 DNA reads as TGTGCCAGCAGGACAGGGGAGATAGCAGATACGCAGTATTTT. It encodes CASRTGEIADTQYF.

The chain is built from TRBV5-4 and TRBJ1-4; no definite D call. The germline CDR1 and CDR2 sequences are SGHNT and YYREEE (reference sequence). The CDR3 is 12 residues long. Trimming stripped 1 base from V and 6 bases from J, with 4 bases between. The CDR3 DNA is TGTGCCAGCAGCTTGATGGATGAAAAACTGTTTTTT. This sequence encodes CASSLMDEKLFF. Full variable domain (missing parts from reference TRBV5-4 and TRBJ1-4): ETGVTQSPTHLIKTRGQQVTLRCSSQSGHNTVSWYQQALGQGPQFIFQYYREEENGRGNFPPRFSGLQFPNYSSELNVNALELDDSALYLCASSLMDEKLFFGSGTQLSVL.

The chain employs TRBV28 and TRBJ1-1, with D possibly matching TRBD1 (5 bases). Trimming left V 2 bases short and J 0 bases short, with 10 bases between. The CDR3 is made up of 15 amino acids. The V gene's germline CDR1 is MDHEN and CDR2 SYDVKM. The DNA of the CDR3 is TGTGCCAGCAGTTTACTAGGGGAGATGAACACTGAAGCTTTCTTT. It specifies CASSLLGEMNTEAFF.

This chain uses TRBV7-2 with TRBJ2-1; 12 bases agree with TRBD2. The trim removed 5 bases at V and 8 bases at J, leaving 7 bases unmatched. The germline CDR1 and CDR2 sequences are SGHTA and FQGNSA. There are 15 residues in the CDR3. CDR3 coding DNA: TGTGCCAGCAGCCCCCTAGCGGGAGGGCCCTATGAGCAGTTCTTC. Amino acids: CASSPLAGGPYEQFF.

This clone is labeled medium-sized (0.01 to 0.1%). The CDR3 is CASSQAYTYEQYF. CDR3 DNA sequence: TGTGCCAGCAGCCAAGCCTACACCTACGAGCAGTACTTC. The genes are TRBV4-2 and TRBJ2-7; D gene ambiguous. Germline V lookup: CDR1 LGHNA, CDR2 YNFKEQ. The CDR3 covers 13 residues. V was pared by 1 base and J by 2 bases, with 6 bases between.

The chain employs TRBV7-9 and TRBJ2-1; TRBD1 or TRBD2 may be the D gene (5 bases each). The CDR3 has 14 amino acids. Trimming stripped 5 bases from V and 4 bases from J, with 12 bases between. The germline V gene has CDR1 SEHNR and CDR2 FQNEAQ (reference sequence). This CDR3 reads CASSPRDGYNEQFF. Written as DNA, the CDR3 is TGTGCCAGCAGCCCCCGGGACGGATACAATGAGCAGTTCTTC.

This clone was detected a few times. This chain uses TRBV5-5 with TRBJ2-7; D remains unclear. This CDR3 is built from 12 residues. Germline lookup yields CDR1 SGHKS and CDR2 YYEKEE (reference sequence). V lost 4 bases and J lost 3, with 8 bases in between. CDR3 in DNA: TGTGCCAGCAGCCCAGACGGCTACGAGCAGTACTTC. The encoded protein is CASSPDGYEQYF.

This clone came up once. The chain's CDR3 is CASRGKETTEQYF. The CDR3 nucleotides are TGTGCCAGCCGGGGGAAAGAGACTACTGAGCAGTACTTC. The chain is built from TRBV7-8 and TRBJ2-7, with D maybe TRBD2 (6 bases). The CDR3 has 13 residues. Trimming cost V 8 bases and J 7 bases, with 18 bases left between them. Looked up from germline, CDR1 is SGHVS and CDR2 is FQNEAQ.

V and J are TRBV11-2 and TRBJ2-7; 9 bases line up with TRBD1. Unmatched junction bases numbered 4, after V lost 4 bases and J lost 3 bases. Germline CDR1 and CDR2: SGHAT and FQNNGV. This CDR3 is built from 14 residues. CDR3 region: CASSSGDRVYEQYF. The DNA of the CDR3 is TGTGCCAGCAGCTCGGGGGACAGGGTCTACGAGCAGTACTTC.

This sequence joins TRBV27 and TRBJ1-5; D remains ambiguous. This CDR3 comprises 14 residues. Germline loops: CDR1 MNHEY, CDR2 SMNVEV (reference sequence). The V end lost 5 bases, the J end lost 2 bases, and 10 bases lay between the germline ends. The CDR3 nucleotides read TGTGCCAGCAGTCCGGTGAGGGGCAATCAGCCCCAGCATTTT. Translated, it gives CASSPVRGNQPQHF.

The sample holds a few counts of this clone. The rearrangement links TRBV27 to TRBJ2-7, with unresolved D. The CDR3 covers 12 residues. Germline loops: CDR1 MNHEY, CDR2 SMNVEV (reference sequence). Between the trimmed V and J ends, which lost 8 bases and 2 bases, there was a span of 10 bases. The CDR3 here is CASGKYPYEQYF. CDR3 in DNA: TGTGCCAGCGGGAAGTATCCCTACGAGCAGTACTTC.

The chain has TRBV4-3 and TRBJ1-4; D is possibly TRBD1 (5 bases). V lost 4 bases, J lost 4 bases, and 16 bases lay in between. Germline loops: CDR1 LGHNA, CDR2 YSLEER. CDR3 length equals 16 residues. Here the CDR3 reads CASSPGGSRGNEKLFF. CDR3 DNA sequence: TGCGCCAGCAGCCCGGGGGGGAGTCGGGGTAATGAAAAACTGTTTTTT.

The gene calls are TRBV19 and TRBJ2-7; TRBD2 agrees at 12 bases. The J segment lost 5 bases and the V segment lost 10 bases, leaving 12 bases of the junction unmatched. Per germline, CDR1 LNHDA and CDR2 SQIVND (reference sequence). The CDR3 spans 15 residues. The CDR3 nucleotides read TGTGCCATCATAGGGGCTAGCGGGAGGGCCGACGAGCAGTACTTC. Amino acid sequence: CAIIGASGRADEQYF.

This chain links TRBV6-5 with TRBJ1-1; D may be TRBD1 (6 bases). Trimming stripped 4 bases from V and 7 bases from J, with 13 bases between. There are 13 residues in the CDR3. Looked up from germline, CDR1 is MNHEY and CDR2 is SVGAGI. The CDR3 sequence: CASSSYDRIEAFF. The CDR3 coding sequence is TGTGCCAGCAGTTCATATGACAGGATTGAAGCTTTCTTT.

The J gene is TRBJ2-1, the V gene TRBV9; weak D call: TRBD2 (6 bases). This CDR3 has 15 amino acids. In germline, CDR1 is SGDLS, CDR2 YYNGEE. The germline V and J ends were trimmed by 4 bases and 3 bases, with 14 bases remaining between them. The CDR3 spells CASSSAGTLYNEQFF. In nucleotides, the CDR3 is TGTGCCAGCAGCTCCGCCGGGACTCTCTACAATGAGCAGTTCTTC.